These T cell receptor beta chains were read from a single sample in a study of cytomegalovirus exposure and HLA in healthy donors. Libraries were prepared by immunoSEQ multiplex PCR; TCRdb keeps only in-frame clonotypes and omits some of them. There are 150,000 to 200,000 clones in the sample; about four fifths occur only once, and approximately 7% lies in the top ten. The specimen sequenced was PBMCs. These receptors originate from a male donor in good health and CMV-seropositive. Each CDR3 is given with its conserved first and last residue. A D gene is named only where the DNA matches it firmly. Clone size is stated in some rows and not others, as once, few, many or a class when expanded.

D,J,size,V,CDR3,DNA
NA,TRBJ1-6,NA,TRBV6-5,CASSYGTQNNSPLHF,TGTGCCAGCAGTTACGGGACACAAAATAATTCACCCCTCCACTTT
NA,TRBJ2-6,few,TRBV30,CAWSPGINSGANVLTF,TGTGCCTGGAGTCCAGGGATCAACTCTGGGGCCAACGTCCTGACTTTC
TRBD2,TRBJ2-1,NA,TRBV29-1,CSVEALDPGLAGGTSSYNEQFF,TGCAGCGTTGAAGCCCTAGATCCGGGACTAGCGGGGGGGACAAGCTCCTACAATGAGCAGTTCTTC
NA,TRBJ1-4,NA,TRBV5-6,CASSFLGAGNEKLFF,TGTGCCAGCAGCTTTTTGGGGGCTGGTAATGAAAAACTGTTTTTT
NA,TRBJ1-6,NA,TRBV27,CASSLGALSPLHF,TGTGCCAGCAGTTTAGGTGCGCTCTCACCCCTCCACTTT
TRBD2,TRBJ2-1,NA,TRBV11-3,CASSLEGGGVVYNEQFF,TGTGCCAGCAGCTTAGAGGGCGGGGGGGTCGTCTACAATGAGCAGTTCTTC
NA,TRBJ1-5,many,TRBV4-1,CASRNLDRFEPQHF,TGCGCCAGCAGGAACTTAGACAGGTTCGAGCCCCAGCATTTT
NA,TRBJ1-1,NA,TRBV12-1,CASSQLRGTRHTEAFF,TGTGCCAGCAGCCAACTGAGGGGGACTAGGCACACTGAAGCTTTCTTT
TRBD2,TRBJ2-3,NA,TRBV9,CASSVGLAGGTDTQYF,TGTGCCAGCAGCGTAGGACTAGCGGGGGGGACAGATACGCAGTATTTT
NA,TRBJ1-4,NA,TRBV21-1,CASSKGAQPGVGKLFF,TGTGCCAGCAGCAAAGGGGCCCAGCCGGGGGTAGGTAAACTGTTTTTT
NA,TRBJ2-1,once,TRBV29-1,CSVRQSWGNEQFF,TGCAGCGTTCGACAGTCCTGGGGTAATGAGCAGTTCTTC
NA,TRBJ1-3,NA,TRBV2,CASLPNLAGGNTIYF,TGTGCCAGCCTGCCCAACCTGGCGGGAGGAAACACCATATATTTT
TRBD1,TRBJ1-6,NA,TRBV18,CASSPPPTGLNNSPLHF,TGTGCCAGCTCACCCCCGCCGACAGGGTTGAATAATTCACCCCTCCACTTT
NA,TRBJ2-1,NA,TRBV7-9,CSSSPSRKSSYNEQFF,TGTTCCAGCAGCCCGTCGAGGAAGAGCTCCTACAATGAGCAGTTCTTC
NA,TRBJ2-5,NA,TRBV7-2,CASSLARSQETQYF,TGTGCCAGCAGCTTAGCGCGGAGCCAAGAGACCCAGTACTTC
NA,TRBJ1-4,NA,TRBV6-5,CASSSNTRNEKLFF,TGTGCCAGCAGTTCAAACACGAGGAATGAAAAACTGTTTTTT
NA,TRBJ1-1,NA,TRBV19,CASRDYAEKAFF,TGTGCCAGTAGGGATTATGCGGAAAAGGCTTTCTTT
TRBD1,TRBJ2-2,NA,TRBV6-1,CASSERQGATGELFF,TGTGCCAGCAGTGAAAGGCAGGGGGCAACCGGGGAGCTGTTTTTT
TRBD1,TRBJ2-3,NA,TRBV5-1,CASSLATGASTDTQYF,TGCGCCAGCAGTTTGGCGACAGGGGCCAGCACAGATACGCAGTATTTT
NA,TRBJ2-3,NA,TRBV6-5,CASSYSIGLRDTQYF,TGTGCCAGCAGTTACTCTATCGGACTAAGGGATACGCAGTATTTT
NA,TRBJ1-6,NA,TRBV30,CAWRVGGNSPLHF,TGTGCCTGGAGGGTTGGGGGCAATTCACCCCTCCACTTT
NA,TRBJ1-1,few,TRBV2,CASSDRGNTEAFF,TGTGCCAGCAGTGACAGGGGTAACACTGAAGCTTTCTTT
NA,TRBJ1-2,NA,TRBV6-1,CASSPVGAGNYGYTF,TGTGCCAGCAGTCCGGTGGGGGCAGGGAACTATGGCTACACCTTC